The 22 T cell receptor beta chains reported below all come from one sample, sequenced in a study of blood T cell repertoires in COVID-19. Measured with immunoSEQ multiplex PCR; TCRdb has only the in-frame clones, and not every one. The sample contains roughly 250,000 clones, around three quarters of which appear only once. Sequenced input: peripheral blood. Receptors were obtained from a woman of 80 years or more with acute or convalescent COVID-19.

The chain is built from TRBV5-1 and TRBJ1-4; no firm D call. The V and J ends lost 0 bases and 6 bases respectively, with 12 bases between them. Looked up from germline, CDR1 is SGHRS and CDR2 is YFSETQ. The CDR3 covers 15 residues. As DNA, the CDR3 is TGCGCCAGCAGCTTGGCCCCCAGGAGGGATGAAAAACTGTTTTTT. Translation: CASSLAPRRDEKLFF.

This rearrangement joins TRBV11-2 to TRBJ2-3; D is unclear. Trimming stripped 1 base from V and 1 base from J, with 9 bases between. The germline CDR1 and CDR2 sequences are SGHAT and FQNNGV. This CDR3 region has 15 residues. The CDR3 bases are TGTGCCAGCAGCTTAGGCGGTTTCGGCACAGATACGCAGTATTTT. Translation: CASSLGGFGTDTQYF.

This clone was picked up one time. The chain links TRBV19 to TRBJ2-2, with D possibly being TRBD1 (5 bases). The germline CDR1 and CDR2 sequences are LNHDA and SQIVND (reference sequence). The CDR3 loop spans 16 amino acids. The ends were cut back, 5 bases at V and 0 bases at J, with 13 bases in the middle. Written as DNA, the CDR3 is TGTGCCAGTAGTTTATTCTCAGGGACGAACACCGGGGAGCTGTTTTTT. Amino acid sequence: CASSLFSGTNTGELFF. The full variable domain, rest sourced from reference TRBV19 and TRBJ2-2, is DGGITQSPKYLFRKEGQNVTLSCEQNLNHDAMYWYRQDPGQGLRLIYYSQIVNDFQKGDIAEGYSVSREKKESFPLTVTSAQKNPTAFYLCASSLFSGTNTGELFFGEGSRLTVL.

V and J are TRBV5-6 and TRBJ2-7; D is possibly TRBD1 (6 bases). V shed 7 bases and J shed 3 bases, with 23 bases lying between them. Germline values: CDR1 SGHDT, CDR2 YYEEEE. CDR3 length equals 16 residues. For the CDR3, the DNA is TGTGCCAGCTTGACGCTGAGCTACAGGGTGCGCTACGAGCAGTACTTC. The encoded protein is CASLTLSYRVRYEQYF.

This clone was picked up one time. The chain couples TRBV6-5 to TRBJ1-1, with D perhaps TRBD1 (5 bases). V lost 11 bases and J 4 bases, leaving 11 bases between the germline ends. Germline loops: CDR1 MNHEY, CDR2 SVGAGI. The CDR3 sequence is 11 residues long. CDR3 amino acids: CAAGMVTEAFF. The DNA of the CDR3 is TGTGCCGCAGGGATGGTCACTGAAGCTTTCTTT.

The V gene is TRBV7-2, the J gene TRBJ2-2; perhaps TRBD2 as D (5 bases). V lost 1 base to trimming and J lost 3 bases, with 6 bases between them. The CDR3 consists of 14 residues. Germline V CDR1 and CDR2: SGHTA, FQGNSA. The CDR3 loop reads CASSLVRDTGELFF. DNA for the CDR3: TGTGCCAGCAGCTTAGTGCGGGACACCGGGGAGCTGTTTTTT.

The genes are TRBV10-3 and TRBJ2-3; D may be TRBD2 (6 bases). CDR3 size: 12 residues. The V end was cut by 8 bases, the J end by 3 bases, with 9 bases between. Germline CDR1 and CDR2: ENHRY and SYGVKD. CDR3 sequence (DNA): TGTGCCATCCGAGGAGGGACAGATACGCAGTATTTT. Protein: CAIRGGTDTQYF.

CDR3 sequence: CASSLLAGFTYEQYF. The CDR3 DNA follows: TGTGCCAGCAGCTTACTAGCGGGCTTTACCTACGAGCAGTACTTC. This chain joins TRBV7-2 and TRBJ2-7; 8 bases line up with TRBD2. Per the germline V gene, CDR1 is SGHTA and CDR2 is FQGNSA. The CDR3 has 15 amino acids. V was clipped by 2 bases and J by 2 bases; unmatched bases: 5.

The V call is TRBV2, the J call TRBJ1-2; no clear D. The CDR3 is made up of 13 amino acids. V lost 4 bases and J lost 4, with 10 bases in between. Per the germline V gene, CDR1 is SNHLY and CDR2 is FYNNEI. CDR3 sequence reads: CASSAGRIYGYTF. CDR3 in DNA: TGTGCCAGCAGTGCTGGCAGGATCTATGGCTACACCTTC.

V usage is TRBV27 and J usage is TRBJ1-1; unclear D gene. V was trimmed by 5 bases and J by 1 base, leaving 11 bases between them. The CDR3 extends over 14 amino acids. From germline, CDR1 is MNHEY and CDR2 SMNVEV (reference sequence). In nucleotides, the CDR3 is TGTGCCAGCAGTAAAGGACGGGAGAACACTGAAGCTTTCTTT. It yields the protein CASSKGRENTEAFF.

The chain has TRBV7-9 and TRBJ2-7; D remains ambiguous. Germline CDR1 is SEHNR and CDR2 is FQNEAQ (reference sequence). The germline V and J ends were trimmed by 1 base and 1 base, with 8 bases remaining between them. This CDR3 comprises 14 residues. This CDR3 is CASSLEWQSYEQYF. Here the CDR3 DNA reads TGTGCCAGCAGCTTAGAGTGGCAGTCCTACGAGCAGTACTTC.

CDR3 DNA: TGTGCCAGCAGCGTAAATTCCCAGGGCCAAGAGACCCAGTACTTC. It translates to CASSVNSQGQETQYF. V usage is TRBV9 and J usage is TRBJ2-5, with D perhaps TRBD1 (5 bases). V lost 1 base and J lost 1, with 11 bases in between. This CDR3 has 15 residues. Germline V gene sequence: CDR1 SGDLS, CDR2 YYNGEE.

This rearrangement joins TRBV7-2 to TRBJ1-6, with 9 bases identical to TRBD1. Per the germline V gene, CDR1 is SGHTA and CDR2 is FQGNSA. The CDR3 has 15 residues. V lost 4 bases to trimming and J lost 7 bases; unmatched junction nucleotides: 5. The CDR3 DNA reads TGTGCCAGCAGCTCGGGACAGGGAATAAATTCACCCCTCCACTTT. Residues: CASSSGQGINSPLHF.

The chain links TRBV3-1 (or the pseudogene TRBV3-2) to TRBJ2-5, with 10 bases matching TRBD2. The trim removed 0 bases at V and 5 bases at J, leaving 6 bases unmatched. The CDR3 length is 16 residues. Germline V lookup: CDR1 LGHDT, CDR2 YNNKEL (reference sequence). The CDR3 sequence is CASSQDLAGVRETQYF. CDR3 DNA sequence: TGTGCCAGCAGCCAAGATCTAGCGGGAGTCCGGGAGACCCAGTACTTC.

The rearrangement joins TRBV18 to TRBJ1-1; 12 bases match TRBD1. V dropped 5 bases and J dropped 11; count of bases not matched to a gene: 6. CDR3 length: 13 residues. Germline V CDR1 and CDR2: KGHSH, LQKENI. CDR3 residues: CASSAGQGAGAFF. For the CDR3, the DNA is TGTGCCAGCTCAGCGGGACAGGGGGCTGGGGCTTTCTTT.

This clone was observed a few times. The chain has TRBV5-4 and TRBJ1-1; D uncertain. The CDR3 length is 13 residues. V was clipped by 0 bases and J by 6 bases, with 9 bases between them. Germline values: CDR1 SGHNT, CDR2 YYREEE (reference sequence). CDR3 in amino acids: CASSLDRNSEAFF. The DNA for the CDR3 is TGTGCCAGCAGCTTGGACAGAAACTCTGAAGCTTTCTTT.

The chain uses TRBV7-9 and TRBJ2-5; TRBD1 aligns across 9 bases. CDR1 is SEHNR, CDR2 FQNEAQ, per germline (reference sequence). The CDR3 consists of 15 residues. Losses at the gene ends were 1 base for V and 5 bases for J; bases not matched to a gene: 5. The CDR3 DNA sequence: TGTGCCAGCAGCTTAGGGGACAGGGTTTGGGAGACCCAGTACTTC. Translating it yields CASSLGDRVWETQYF.

J is TRBJ1-5 and V is TRBV30, with D possibly TRBD1 on 5 matching bases. The V and J ends lost 2 bases and 0 bases respectively, with 20 bases between them. CDR1 is GTSNPN, CDR2 SVGIG, per germline (reference sequence). CDR3 size: 18 residues. This CDR3 is CAWSIAGHPIYSNQPQHF. CDR3 nucleotide sequence: TGTGCCTGGAGTATTGCAGGACACCCGATATATAGCAATCAGCCCCAGCATTTT.

The CDR3 loop is CASSLWTSGGEEQYF. The CDR3 region has the DNA TGCGCCAGCAGCCTCTGGACTAGCGGGGGGGAGGAGCAGTACTTC. The rearrangement joins TRBV5-1 to TRBJ2-7; 15 positions agree with TRBD2. Trimming removed 4 bases from V and 7 bases from J; junction bases left unmatched: 6. This CDR3 is 15 amino acids long. Per germline, CDR1 SGHRS and CDR2 YFSETQ.

The genes are TRBV2 and TRBJ2-7; TRBD1 might be the D (6 bases). The CDR3 is 14 residues long. Trimming left V 1 base short and J 1 base short, with 8 bases between. Germline CDR1 SNHLY, CDR2 FYNNEI. The CDR3 sequence: CASSEGGLSYEQYF. CDR3 in DNA: TGTGCCAGCAGTGAAGGGGGGCTATCCTACGAGCAGTACTTC.

V and J are TRBV3-1 (or the pseudogene TRBV3-2) and TRBJ2-5, with 10 positions matching TRBD1. CDR1 is LGHDT and CDR2 is YNNKEL in the germline V gene (reference sequence). This CDR3 spans 14 amino acids. Trimming took 6 bases from V and 4 from J; bases not matched to a gene: 5. DNA for the CDR3: TGTGCCAGCAGGGGTCGGGACAGGGGAGAGACCCAGTACTTC. Its translation: CASRGRDRGETQYF.

This chain joins TRBV28 and TRBJ2-1; 7 bases match TRBD1. Germline-derived CDR1 and CDR2 are MDHEN and SYDVKM. V lost 6 bases and J lost 4; bases outside the gene matches: 6. The CDR3 consists of 14 residues. In nucleotides, the CDR3 is TGTGCCAGCAGCGTACAGGGGTGGTACAATGAGCAGTTCTTC. The encoded protein is CASSVQGWYNEQFF.